This T cell receptor beta chain originates from a study of T-cell reconstitution after alpha-beta-depleted transplantation in children. Broader study findings: Roughly two months post-transplant, alpha-beta T cells reportedly originated from several hundred graft clones that had expanded.

CDR1 is LGHNA, CDR2 YNFKEQ, per germline. This CDR3 has 16 amino acids. V lost 0 bases, J lost 4 bases, and 6 bases stayed unmatched. A TCRbeta library incorporating unique molecular identifiers was prepared. TCRdb re-called the PCR reads with MiXCR, one entry per CDR3 protein. The sample holds roughly 340,000 distinct CDR3 sequences; 15% to 20% are singletons and the top ten take roughly 40%. This clonotype was observed at least ten times. Its antigen is undetermined. The chain couples TRBV4-2 to TRBJ2-1, with 7 nucleotides matching TRBD2. The receptor was derived from a male patient aged 2 to 10 who had a stem cell transplant for acute lymphoblastic leukemia, so the T cells may come from the graft donor. The sample in question was PBMCs, mostly from graft donor cells, obtained 360 days after TCRalphabeta/CD19-depleted stem cell transplant. Here the CDR3 DNA reads TGTGCCAGCAGCCAAGATGCGGGGGTGGCGTACAATGAGCAGTTCTTC. Protein: CASSQDAGVAYNEQFF.